The next 20 T cell receptor beta chains were all read from a single sample in a study of read filtering for tumor transcriptome and immune sequencing. The library was built from about 370 ng RNA with molecular barcoded adaptors for alpha/delta and beta/gamma chains. TCRdb re-derived calls from the reads in MiXCR, one entry per CDR3 protein. The data contain 46,000 or so distinct CDR3 sequences, roughly 19% of them singletons. Source material: a population of CD138-negative cells sorted from bone marrow. These receptors originate from a donor at least 40 years old with multiple myeloma.

This clonotype was recorded many times. The V gene is TRBV3-1, the J gene TRBJ2-1; D remains ambiguous. CDR3 length equals 13 residues. CDR1 and CDR2 from the germline V gene are LGHDT and YNNKEL (reference sequence). The ends were cut back, 4 bases at V and 0 bases at J, with 4 bases in the middle. CDR3 sequence (DNA): TGTGCCAGCAGCCCTCGCTCCTACAATGAGCAGTTCTTC. Translation gives CASSPRSYNEQFF.

This clonotype was counted at least ten times. CDR3 coding DNA: TGTGCCACCAGCCGCCGAGGAGGTAGCAATCAGCCCCAGCATTTT. Encoded protein: CATSRRGGSNQPQHF. The chain joins TRBV15 to TRBJ1-5; D call uncertain. Trimming stripped 5 bases from V and 0 bases from J, with 11 bases between. The CDR3 covers 15 residues. Germline V lookup: CDR1 LNHNV, CDR2 YYDKDF (reference sequence).

This clonotype has at least ten counts. V is TRBV11-2 and J is TRBJ2-2; possibly TRBD1 for D (5 bases). Germline V gene data show CDR1 as SGHAT and CDR2 as FQNNGV. The CDR3 sequence is 16 residues long. Trimming took 4 bases from V and 6 from J, leaving 18 bases between them. The CDR3 nucleotides are TGTGCCAGCAGCTCGCCGAAATTGACAGCCCCCGGGGAGCTGTTTTTT. The encoded protein is CASSSPKLTAPGELFF.

This clonotype was seen repeatedly, ten times or more. CDR3 bases: TGTGCCAGCAGCCCTATACTAGCGGGAGGTCGCAATGAGCAGTTCTTC. Protein product: CASSPILAGGRNEQFF. V usage is TRBV7-2 and J usage is TRBJ2-1; TRBD2 aligns across 12 bases. CDR1 and CDR2 from the germline V gene are SGHTA and FQGNSA. With 5 bases clipped from V and 6 bases from J, the junction kept 8 bases outside the gene matches. The CDR3 runs 16 residues.

This clonotype was counted ten times or more. The chain joins TRBV6-6 to TRBJ1-5, with D maybe TRBD1 (5 bases). Germline assignment: CDR1 MNHNY and CDR2 SVGAGI (reference sequence). Trimming took off 5 bases at V and 4 bases at J, with 15 bases between the two ends. The CDR3 has 15 amino acids. The DNA of the CDR3 is TGTGCCAGCAGTGCCCCCGGGGGTCCTAATCAGCCCCAGCATTTT. It translates to CASSAPGGPNQPQHF.

This clonotype appeared a single time. A read error may explain this, as a much larger clone is one base away. No conserved phenylalanine or tryptophan ends this CDR3, so it is likely a read error. The chain employs TRBV11-2 and TRBJ1-1, with TRBD1 matching 8 bases. The trim removed 1 base at V and 3 bases at J, leaving 4 bases unmatched. Per the germline V gene, CDR1 is SGHAT and CDR2 is FQNNGV. The CDR3 is made up of 15 amino acids. CDR3 region: CASSLGIQGDTEAFS. In DNA, the CDR3 is TGTGCCAGCAGCTTAGGAATACAGGGGGACACTGAAGCTTTCTCT.

A single count supports this clonotype. With only one base between it and a far larger clone, this is likely a read error. This chain connects TRBV6-5 to TRBJ2-1; TRBD2 matches at 9 bases. V was clipped by 4 bases and J by 4 bases; unmatched bases: 17. Germline CDR1 MNHEY, CDR2 SVGAGI. The CDR3 has 19 amino acids. The DNA of the CDR3 is TGTGCCAGCAGTTTCCCAGGACCAGCGGGAGGTGGCAATTACAATGAGCAGTTCTTC. Amino acid sequence: CASSFPGPAGGGNYNEQFF.

This clonotype is medium-sized (0.01 to 0.1%). This sequence joins TRBV20-1 and TRBJ2-1; D might be TRBD1 (5 bases). Trimming took 8 bases from V and 0 from J, leaving 11 bases between them. Germline V gene lookup returns CDR1 DFQATT and CDR2 SNEGSKA (reference sequence). The CDR3 sequence is 13 residues long. CDR3 sequence: CSFRVGSYNEQFF. For the CDR3, the DNA is TGCAGTTTCAGGGTCGGCTCCTACAATGAGCAGTTCTTC.

This clonotype was counted at least ten times. The J gene is TRBJ2-3, the V gene TRBV7-2; 9 nucleotides agree with TRBD2. Germline V CDR1 and CDR2: SGHTA, FQGNSA. This CDR3 contains 17 residues. Trimming took 0 bases from V and 5 from J; bases not matched to a gene: 9. CDR3 sequence (DNA): TGTGCCAGCAGCTTAGCAGGAGCGGGAGGTGGTCAAGATACGCAGTATTTT. This translates into CASSLAGAGGGQDTQYF. Full variable domain (remainder filled in from reference TRBV7-2 and TRBJ2-3): GAGVSQSPSNKVTEKGKDVELRCDPISGHTALYWYRQSLGQGLEFLIYFQGNSAPDKSGLPSDRFSAERTGGSVSTLTIQRTQQEDSAVYLCASSLAGAGGGQDTQYFGPGTRLTVL.

This clonotype showed up many times. The V call is TRBV11-2, the J call TRBJ2-2; D uncertain. The V and J ends lost 5 bases and 5 bases respectively, with 6 bases between them. The CDR3 spans 12 residues. Germline V gene lookup returns CDR1 SGHAT and CDR2 FQNNGV. The CDR3 DNA follows: TGTGCCAGCAGCGGGCGGACCGGGGAGCTGTTTTTT. Translating it yields CASSGRTGELFF. Full variable domain (remainder filled in from reference TRBV11-2 and TRBJ2-2): EAGVAQSPRYKIIEKRQSVAFWCNPISGHATLYWYQQILGQGPKLLIQFQNNGVVDDSQLPKDRFSAERLKGVDSTLKIQPAKLEDSAVYLCASSGRTGELFFGEGSRLTVL.

A word on this clonotype: One base away lies a much larger clone, so this may be a sequencing read error. The chain uses TRBV3-1 and TRBJ1-1; D remains unclear. Germline CDR1 LGHDT, CDR2 YNNKEL (reference sequence). The CDR3 loop spans 16 amino acids. The CDR3 sequence is CASSLRMAGGNTEASF. The CDR3 DNA reads TGTGCCAGCAGCCTTAGGATGGCAGGAGGGAACACTGAAGCTTCCTTT. Full variable domain (rest looked up from reference TRBV3-1 and TRBJ1-1): DTAVSQTPKYLVTQMGNDKSIKCEQNLGHDTMYWYKQDSKKFLKIMFSYNNKELIINETVPNRFSPKSPDKAHLNLHINSLELGDSAVYFCASSLRMAGGNTEASFGQGTRLTVV.

This clonotype occurred once. The junction departs from germline at one end; a sequencing error may be responsible. V is TRBV6-2 or TRBV6-3 and J is TRBJ2-1, with D tentatively TRBD1 (7 bases). The germline V gene encodes CDR1 MNHEY and CDR2 SVGEGT. CDR3 length: 16 amino acids. In nucleotides, the CDR3 is TGTGCCAGCTGTTACCGGGAGACAGGGTTAAGAAATGAGCAGTTCTTC. It encodes CASCYRETGLRNEQFF.

This clonotype was seen repeatedly, ten times or more. This sequence joins TRBV20-1 and TRBJ2-7, with D perhaps matching TRBD2 (6 bases). V was shortened by 1 base and J by 7 bases, with 11 bases between the two germline ends. CDR1 is DFQATT, CDR2 SNEGSKA, per germline (reference sequence). The CDR3 spans 12 residues. The CDR3 coding sequence is TGCAGTGCTAGAGCCCCGGGAGTTGAGCAGTACTTC. Translation gives CSARAPGVEQYF.

This chain connects TRBV19 to TRBJ1-5; D is possibly TRBD1 (6 bases). The ends were cut back, 6 bases at V and 4 bases at J, with 13 bases in the middle. The CDR3 is 14 amino acids. Germline assignment: CDR1 LNHDA and CDR2 SQIVND (reference sequence). In nucleotides, the CDR3 is TGTGCCAGTAGCAGTAACGACAGGAATCAGCCCCAGCATTTT. This sequence encodes CASSSNDRNQPQHF.

Ten or more counts support this clonotype. The chain employs TRBV20-1 and TRBJ2-1, with TRBD2 as a possible D gene (6 bases). The CDR3 covers 13 residues. Trimming cost V 5 bases and J 6 bases, with 14 bases left between them. The germline V gene encodes CDR1 DFQATT and CDR2 SNEGSKA (reference sequence). The CDR3 spells CSAPRERSNEQFF. In DNA, the CDR3 is TGCAGTGCTCCCCGGGAGCGGAGCAATGAGCAGTTCTTC.

This clonotype was seen repeatedly, ten times or more. The rearrangement uses TRBV6-5 and TRBJ1-1; D is undetermined. This CDR3 region has 17 residues. Trimming left V 4 bases short and J 11 bases short, with 29 bases between. Looked up from germline, CDR1 is MNHEY and CDR2 is SVGAGI. CDR3 coding DNA: TGTGCCAGCAGTTCTCGGCCCGGGCGGCAAGGGTTGGGAACGGCTTTCTTT. Translating it yields CASSSRPGRQGLGTAFF.

This clonotype was seen many times. This chain joins TRBV24-1 and TRBJ2-3; D perhaps matches TRBD1 (5 bases). The germline V gene has CDR1 KGHDR and CDR2 SFDVKD. The V and J ends lost 3 bases and 1 base respectively, with 13 bases between them. CDR3 length equals 16 residues. The CDR3 region is CATSDPQQGGTDTQYF. The CDR3 DNA sequence: TGTGCCACCAGTGATCCCCAACAAGGGGGCACAGATACGCAGTATTTT.

This clonotype showed up many times. The J gene is TRBJ2-1, the V gene TRBV19; D remains unclear. V lost 3 bases and J 6 bases, leaving 6 bases between the germline ends. Germline-derived CDR1 and CDR2 are LNHDA and SQIVND (reference sequence). The CDR3 runs to 12 residues. The CDR3 DNA reads TGTGCCAGTAGTATTACATCCAATGAGCAGTTCTTC. Translating gives CASSITSNEQFF.

To note about this clonotype: Its ends do not fully match the called genes, so a read error is possible. The chain recombines TRBV6-2 or TRBV6-3 with TRBJ2-5; 7 bases match TRBD2. This CDR3 spans 17 amino acids. Per the germline V gene, CDR1 is MNHEY and CDR2 is SVGEGT. This chain's CDR3 is CASSYSGGETYQGTQYF. CDR3 nucleotides: TGTGCCAGCAGTTACTCGGGGGGGGAAACGTACCAAGGGACCCAGTACTTC.

This clonotype was detected ten times or more. J is TRBJ2-1 and V is TRBV7-8; D is possibly TRBD2 (6 bases). The V end lost 2 bases, the J end lost 0 bases, and 11 bases lay between the germline ends. Germline V gives CDR1 SGHVS, CDR2 FQNEAQ. The CDR3 covers 16 residues. Here the CDR3 reads CASSLTGRFSYNEQFF. CDR3 DNA: TGTGCCAGCAGCTTAACGGGGAGGTTCTCCTACAATGAGCAGTTCTTC.